A selection of T cell receptor beta chains follows, all from one sample in a study of T-cell reconstitution after alpha-beta-depleted transplantation in children. MiXCR was run by TCRdb on the PCR reads, yielding one entry per CDR3 protein. The repertoire includes a few hundred thousand distinct CDR3 sequences, roughly an eighth of them detected once, and about 5% sits in the top ten. The sample consisted of PBMCs from the stem cell graft donor, taken from the stem cell graft. These receptors came from a human donor who donated a stem cell graft to a child with combined immunodeficiency. Each CDR3 is given without its conserved first and last residue. D genes are given only for firm matches.

d_call v_call cdr3_aa
- TRBV28 ASIPGPVGNTIY
- TRBV5-6 ASSDPSSSYNEQF
- TRBV29-1 SVEDTGTPTNNEQF
- TRBV29-1 SVGVRGSEQY
- TRBV6-2/TRBV6-3 ASSYSRMNTEAF
- TRBV5-1 ASSRILVRETQY
TRBD2 TRBV4-3 ASSPGTSGRRLTDTQY
TRBD2 TRBV5-1 ASRVQGGSGTDTQY
TRBD2 TRBV5-1 ASSPGASGRVYEQF
- TRBV20-1 SARDGALVYNEQF